The rows below give T cell receptor beta chains drawn from one sample of a study of Ad26.COV2.S vaccination and SARS-CoV-2 variants. The data were produced by immunoSEQ multiplex PCR, yet TCRdb's version contains in-frame clones alone and is incomplete. The data contain 450,000 to 550,000 clones, 85% to 90% of them singletons. The material was peripheral blood, obtained in a trial of Ad26.COV2.S vaccine versus placebo. These receptors came from a person between 18 and 59 years old who received the Ad26.COV2.S COVID-19 vaccine or a placebo. Both conserved end residues are part of each CDR3. The D gene is left open where the match is weak. A row's size may be missing; if present it is once, few, many or a size class.

J	V	size	D	DNA	CDR3
TRBJ2-3	TRBV6-5	.	.	TGTGCCAGCAGCCGACTGGGAGATACGCAGTATTTT	CASSRLGDTQYF
TRBJ1-3	TRBV14	.	.	TGTGCCAGCAGCTCCCTCATGAGGGGCTCCGGAAACACCATATATTTT	CASSSLMRGSGNTIYF
TRBJ2-1	TRBV11-1	.	TRBD1	TGTGCCAGCAGCCCCCGCAGGGGGCGATCCTACAATGAGCAGTTCTTC	CASSPRRGRSYNEQFF
TRBJ2-3	TRBV7-2	.	TRBD2	TGTGCCAGCAGCCTACGACTAGCGGGAGGCACAGATACGCAGTATTTT	CASSLRLAGGTDTQYF
TRBJ1-3	TRBV15	.	.	TGTGCCACCAGCAGAGTCCACAGGCGCTCTGGAAACACCATATATTTT	CATSRVHRRSGNTIYF
TRBJ2-1	TRBV30	.	.	TGTGCCTGGATAATCACCTCCGGGACCGAGAATGAGCAGTTCTTC	CAWIITSGTENEQFF
TRBJ1-2	TRBV4-2	.	.	TGTGCCAGCAGCCAAGATGAGGACAGTCGGTATGGCTACACCTTC	CASSQDEDSRYGYTF
TRBJ2-2	TRBV19	.	.	TGTGCCAGTAGTGAGTGGACGCCGAACACCGGGGAGCTGTTTTTT	CASSEWTPNTGELFF
TRBJ1-5	TRBV10-3	.	.	TGTGCCACCGCACAGGGTCTCAATCAGCCCCAGCATTTT	CATAQGLNQPQHF
TRBJ1-2	TRBV7-2	.	TRBD1	TGTGCCAGCAGCTTAAGGGACCCGGACAGGGGACCCTATGGCTACACCTTC	CASSLRDPDRGPYGYTF
TRBJ1-4	TRBV4-3	.	.	TGCGCCAGCAGCCAAGCCCTTCCCGCAGTTGCAACTAATGAAAAACTGTTTTTT	CASSQALPAVATNEKLFF
TRBJ2-2	TRBV2	.	TRBD1	TGTGCCAGCAGTGTGCAAGGGGGCCCTGGGGAGCTGTTTTTT	CASSVQGGPGELFF
TRBJ2-7	TRBV30	.	.	TGTGCCTGTACAGGGAACTCCTACGAGCAGTACTTC	CACTGNSYEQYF
TRBJ2-3	TRBV5-1	.	.	TGCGCCAGCAGCGTGTCCAGCGTAAGCACAGATACGCAGTATTTT	CASSVSSVSTDTQYF
TRBJ1-1	TRBV7-3	.	.	TGTGCCAGCAGCTTAACGTTTGGCGGGGACCGGAACACTGAAGCTTTCTTT	CASSLTFGGDRNTEAFF
TRBJ1-1	TRBV29-1	once	TRBD1	TGCAGCGTCCAGACAGGGATAGGGGACACTGAAGCTTTCTTT	CSVQTGIGDTEAFF
TRBJ2-1	TRBV7-2	.	.	TGTGCCAGCAGCTTAGCCAGACCGGACCCCCACAATGAGCAGTTCTTC	CASSLARPDPHNEQFF
TRBJ2-1	TRBV7-2	.	.	TGTGCCAGCAACGAGGGGGTTAGCGGCAGGAACCAGTTCTTC	CASNEGVSGRNQFF
TRBJ2-7	TRBV7-6	few	.	TGTGCCAGCAGCTTGGTCAGGGGAGGCGAGCAGTACTTC	CASSLVRGGEQYF
TRBJ2-5	TRBV6-2/TRBV6-3	.	.	TGTGCCAGCAGTTACTCCTTGAAGGTGATTGGGGACCAAGAGACCCAGTACTTC	CASSYSLKVIGDQETQYF
TRBJ2-2	TRBV5-1	.	TRBD2	TGCGCCAGCAGCTTTGGGCGGGAGGGCCGAGATACCGGGGAGCTGTTTTTT	CASSFGREGRDTGELFF
TRBJ2-1	TRBV5-1	.	TRBD2	TGCGCCAGCAGCTTAGTGTTAGCGGGACCCTACAATGAGCAGTTCTTC	CASSLVLAGPYNEQFF
TRBJ1-4	TRBV25-1	.	.	TGTGCCAGCAGTGAATTCCTAACTAATGAAAAACTGTTTTTT	CASSEFLTNEKLFF
TRBJ1-4	TRBV9	.	.	TGTGCCAGCAGCGCCCTTGCAACTAATGAAAAACTGTTTTTT	CASSALATNEKLFF